Sequencing of this TCR beta chain was carried out in a study of cytomegalovirus exposure and HLA in healthy donors. Concerning this clone itself: Its antigen is still unknown.

Donors came from a validation cohort of over 100 subjects, distinct from the first 666-subject cohort. The CDR3 has 14 amino acids. Germline CDR1 is LNHDA and CDR2 is SQIVND (reference sequence). V trimming: 5 bases; J trimming: 5 bases; junction bases outside the gene matches: 9. General study results and limits: Specificity of three CMV-associated chains for CMV antigens was verified in vitro.

Assay used: immunoSEQ multiplex PCR; TCRdb lists only in-frame clones, some missing. In the table there are about 120,000 clones, around nine tenths of which are singletons. The sample comprised PBMCs. The sequence was obtained from a woman aged 18-29 years in good health and CMV-seropositive. The chain joins TRBV19 to TRBJ2-7; 7 nucleotides match TRBD1. CDR3 protein: CASSPIDREDEQYF. For the CDR3, the DNA is TGTGCCAGTAGTCCTATCGACAGGGAAGACGAGCAGTACTTC. The full variable domain, rest sourced from reference TRBV19 and TRBJ2-7, is DGGITQSPKYLFRKEGQNVTLSCEQNLNHDAMYWYRQDPGQGLRLIYYSQIVNDFQKGDIAEGYSVSREKKESFPLTVTSAQKNPTAFYLCASSPIDREDEQYFGPGTRLTVT.